Listed below are T cell receptor beta chains from one sample, sequenced in a study of CD8 T cells in ankylosing spondylitis. A single record per CDR3 protein comes from TCRdb applying MiXCR to the 5' RACE reads. The sample records about 210,000 distinct CDR3 sequences, approximately 8.4% being singletons. Sequenced input: blood, either unsorted or a sorted T cell fraction (not recorded which). These receptor sequences come from a female donor with ankylosing spondylitis or in good health (not recorded which). Both conserved end residues are part of each CDR3. Fields, in order: clone size, V gene, J gene, D gene, CDR3 DNA, CDR3 protein. The D gene is left open where the match is weak. Expanded clones are given a class, and other clones once, few, many or no size at all.

clone size: many; V gene: TRBV4-2; J gene: TRBJ2-1; D gene: -; CDR3 DNA: TGTGCCAGCAGCCAAGATCTGGGGGGCAATGAGCAGTTCTTC; CDR3 protein: CASSQDLGGNEQFF
clone size: many; V gene: TRBV20-1; J gene: TRBJ1-2; D gene: -; CDR3 DNA: TGCAGTGCAACCAAAACAGGGTATGGCTACACCTTC; CDR3 protein: CSATKTGYGYTF
clone size: few; V gene: TRBV29-1; J gene: TRBJ2-1; D gene: TRBD1; CDR3 DNA: TGCAGCGTTGAAGTGGTAAGGACAGGGGCCAATGAGCAGTTCTTC; CDR3 protein: CSVEVVRTGANEQFF
clone size: -; V gene: TRBV18; J gene: TRBJ1-1; D gene: -; CDR3 DNA: TGTGCCAGCTCATGGGCGCGGGCAGGGGCGATGAACACTGAAGCTTTCTTT; CDR3 protein: CASSWARAGAMNTEAFF
clone size: many; V gene: TRBV19; J gene: TRBJ2-7; D gene: TRBD2; CDR3 DNA: TGTGCCAGTAGTATAGGGACTAGCCCATACGAGCAGTACTTC; CDR3 protein: CASSIGTSPYEQYF
clone size: few; V gene: TRBV14; J gene: TRBJ1-1; D gene: TRBD1; CDR3 DNA: TGTGCCAGCAGGCGCAGGGGGCAGAACACTGAAGCTTTCTTT; CDR3 protein: CASRRRGQNTEAFF
clone size: many; V gene: TRBV7-2; J gene: TRBJ2-3; D gene: -; CDR3 DNA: TGTGCCAGCACCCTACGGGATTTCGATACGCAGTATTTT; CDR3 protein: CASTLRDFDTQYF
clone size: many; V gene: TRBV18; J gene: TRBJ1-2; D gene: -; CDR3 DNA: TGTGCCAGCTCACCAGGCGGCGACTATGGCTACACCTTC; CDR3 protein: CASSPGGDYGYTF
clone size: many; V gene: TRBV6-2/TRBV6-3; J gene: TRBJ1-1; D gene: TRBD1; CDR3 DNA: TGTGCCAGCAGCACGACAGGGTGGGCTGAAGCTTTCTTT; CDR3 protein: CASSTTGWAEAFF
clone size: many; V gene: TRBV3-1; J gene: TRBJ2-1; D gene: -; CDR3 DNA: TGTGCCAGCGGGGAACTGAGGAGCCTCAATGAGCAGTTCTTC; CDR3 protein: CASGELRSLNEQFF
clone size: -; V gene: TRBV7-2; J gene: TRBJ2-1; D gene: TRBD2; CDR3 DNA: TGTGCCAGCGCCCCGACCGCTAGCGGTTCCTACAATGAGCAGTTCTTC; CDR3 protein: CASAPTASGSYNEQFF
clone size: -; V gene: TRBV29-1; J gene: TRBJ1-1; D gene: -; CDR3 DNA: TGCAGCGTTGAAACTCGAGGAACTGAAGCTTTCTTT; CDR3 protein: CSVETRGTEAFF
clone size: many; V gene: TRBV10-2; J gene: TRBJ1-5; D gene: TRBD1; CDR3 DNA: TGCGCCAGCGGACAGGATAGCAATCAGCCCCAGCATTTT; CDR3 protein: CASGQDSNQPQHF
clone size: many; V gene: TRBV20-1; J gene: TRBJ2-5; D gene: TRBD2; CDR3 DNA: TGCAGTGCTCAACCATTTAGCGGGAGGGGAGAGACCCAGTACTTC; CDR3 protein: CSAQPFSGRGETQYF
clone size: many; V gene: TRBV27; J gene: TRBJ2-5; D gene: -; CDR3 DNA: TGTGCCAGCACCCAAGGGGGGAATAAAGAGACCCAGTACTTC; CDR3 protein: CASTQGGNKETQYF
clone size: few; V gene: TRBV7-6; J gene: TRBJ2-2; D gene: -; CDR3 DNA: TGTGCCAGCAGCCAACTCGGGACAAGCGCCGGGGAGCTGTTTTTT; CDR3 protein: CASSQLGTSAGELFF
clone size: few; V gene: TRBV11-1; J gene: TRBJ2-6; D gene: TRBD2; CDR3 DNA: TGTGCCAGCAGCTTAGCGACCAGCGGGAGGCACTCTGGGGCCAACGTCCTGACTTTC; CDR3 protein: CASSLATSGRHSGANVLTF
clone size: many; V gene: TRBV7-9; J gene: TRBJ1-6; D gene: -; CDR3 DNA: TGTGCCAGCAGCTTTTCCTCTGGACGTTATAATTCACCCCTCCACTTT; CDR3 protein: CASSFSSGRYNSPLHF
clone size: many; V gene: TRBV5-8; J gene: TRBJ1-1; D gene: -; CDR3 DNA: TGTGCCAGCAATCCTCGGGGTGAAGCTTTCTTT; CDR3 protein: CASNPRGEAFF
clone size: many; V gene: TRBV6-1; J gene: TRBJ2-7; D gene: TRBD2; CDR3 DNA: TGTGCCAGCAGTATAGCGGGAGTGGACGAGCAGTACTTC; CDR3 protein: CASSIAGVDEQYF
clone size: few; V gene: TRBV7-2; J gene: TRBJ1-5; D gene: -; CDR3 DNA: TGTGCCAGCAGCTTAGTTGACAGGAGGGATCAGCCCCAGCATTTT; CDR3 protein: CASSLVDRRDQPQHF
clone size: -; V gene: TRBV5-1; J gene: TRBJ2-2; D gene: TRBD1; CDR3 DNA: TGCGCCAGCAGCTTGGCGGGACAGGATCCCCCCGGGGAGCTGTTTTTT; CDR3 protein: CASSLAGQDPPGELFF
clone size: many; V gene: TRBV18; J gene: TRBJ2-5; D gene: -; CDR3 DNA: TGTGCCAGCTCACCGTTTGGGACATACCAAGAGACCCAGTACTTC; CDR3 protein: CASSPFGTYQETQYF
clone size: -; V gene: TRBV5-1; J gene: TRBJ1-2; D gene: -; CDR3 DNA: TGCGCCAGCAGCTTAGTTCGGGGGGAGAACTATGGCTACACCTTC; CDR3 protein: CASSLVRGENYGYTF
clone size: many; V gene: TRBV24-1; J gene: TRBJ2-1; D gene: -; CDR3 DNA: TGTGCCACTCAAGACAATCAGGCCTACAATGAGCAGTTCTTC; CDR3 protein: CATQDNQAYNEQFF
clone size: once; V gene: TRBV27; J gene: TRBJ1-3; D gene: TRBD1; CDR3 DNA: TGTGCCAGCAGTTTGACAGGGGGCTTCGGAGACACCATATATTTT; CDR3 protein: CASSLTGGFGDTIYF